Listed below are T cell receptor beta chains from one sample, sequenced in a study of cytomegalovirus exposure and HLA in healthy donors. Clones were sequenced by immunoSEQ multiplex PCR, and TCRdb holds only the in-frame ones, with some missing. The sample shows tens of thousands of clones, approximately 93% of them seen only once. The sample consisted of PBMCs. These receptors were taken from a man in his late teens or twenties in good health and CMV-seronegative. CDR3s include the opening cysteine and the closing phenylalanine or tryptophan. Each record gives: clone size, CDR3 length, J gene, D gene, V gene, CDR3 DNA, CDR3 protein. A D gene is named only where the DNA matches it firmly. Clone size is not always given. Where it is, it says once, few, many or a class for expanded clones.

clone_size: few
cdr3_length: 14
j_call: TRBJ2-7
d_call: .
v_call: TRBV4-1
cdr3_nt: TGCGCCAGCAGTCCTCGGACAAACAACTACGAGCAGTACTTC
cdr3_aa: CASSPRTNNYEQYF

clone_size: .
cdr3_length: 12
j_call: TRBJ2-5
d_call: .
v_call: TRBV5-6
cdr3_nt: TGTGCCAGCAGCTGGGGACTTCGGGACCAGTACTTC
cdr3_aa: CASSWGLRDQYF

clone_size: .
cdr3_length: 12
j_call: TRBJ2-3
d_call: .
v_call: TRBV30
cdr3_nt: TGTGCCTGGAGTGTACAAGGGGTGACGCAGTATTTT
cdr3_aa: CAWSVQGVTQYF

clone_size: once
cdr3_length: 14
j_call: TRBJ2-3
d_call: .
v_call: TRBV10-3
cdr3_nt: TGTGCCATCAGTGGACTTATCAGCACAGATACGCAGTATTTT
cdr3_aa: CAISGLISTDTQYF

clone_size: once
cdr3_length: 16
j_call: TRBJ1-2
d_call: .
v_call: TRBV21-1
cdr3_nt: TGTGCCAGCAGCAACCTTCAGGGCCCTCCTAACTATGGCTACACCTTC
cdr3_aa: CASSNLQGPPNYGYTF

clone_size: .
cdr3_length: 15
j_call: TRBJ2-2
d_call: TRBD1
v_call: TRBV2
cdr3_nt: TGTGCCAGCATTCCACAGGGGACGAACACCGGGGAGCTGTTTTTT
cdr3_aa: CASIPQGTNTGELFF

clone_size: few
cdr3_length: 11
j_call: TRBJ2-1
d_call: .
v_call: TRBV29-1
cdr3_nt: TGCAGGGTTCCCCCGAGCAATGAGCAGTTCTTC
cdr3_aa: CRVPPSNEQFF

clone_size: .
cdr3_length: 14
j_call: TRBJ2-1
d_call: TRBD2
v_call: TRBV6-4
cdr3_nt: TGTGCCAGCAGTCCTACTAGCGCTCACAATGAGCAGTTCTTC
cdr3_aa: CASSPTSAHNEQFF

clone_size: .
cdr3_length: 12
j_call: TRBJ2-7
d_call: .
v_call: TRBV2
cdr3_nt: TGTGCCAGCACGGAGGCGGGCTACGAGCAGTACTTC
cdr3_aa: CASTEAGYEQYF

clone_size: .
cdr3_length: 14
j_call: TRBJ1-2
d_call: .
v_call: TRBV10-3
cdr3_nt: TGTGCCATCAATTCAGGGCGCCCTAACTCTGGCTACACCTTC
cdr3_aa: CAINSGRPNSGYTF

clone_size: .
cdr3_length: 16
j_call: TRBJ1-2
d_call: TRBD1
v_call: TRBV5-1
cdr3_nt: TGCGCCAGCAGCTTGACGGACAGGTCCGGGGGCTATGGCTACACCTTC
cdr3_aa: CASSLTDRSGGYGYTF

clone_size: .
cdr3_length: 15
j_call: TRBJ2-1
d_call: .
v_call: TRBV9
cdr3_nt: TGTGCCAGCAGCCCAGCGGGCCGGGGCTACAATGAGCAGTTCTTC
cdr3_aa: CASSPAGRGYNEQFF

clone_size: .
cdr3_length: 14
j_call: TRBJ2-1
d_call: .
v_call: TRBV6-6
cdr3_nt: TGTGCCAGCAGTTACTTGGCCCTCGACAATGAGCAGTTCTTC
cdr3_aa: CASSYLALDNEQFF

clone_size: .
cdr3_length: 13
j_call: TRBJ1-1
d_call: .
v_call: TRBV19
cdr3_nt: TGTGCCAGTAGTATCGGACAGAAAACTGAAGCTTTCTTT
cdr3_aa: CASSIGQKTEAFF

clone_size: .
cdr3_length: 15
j_call: TRBJ1-2
d_call: .
v_call: TRBV7-9
cdr3_nt: TGTGCCAGCAGCTTAGGGGGCGCTGGGGACTATGGCTACACCTTC
cdr3_aa: CASSLGGAGDYGYTF

clone_size: .
cdr3_length: 16
j_call: TRBJ1-1
d_call: .
v_call: TRBV14
cdr3_nt: TGTGCCAGCAACAAATTGAGGGGGACAAGTGAAACTGAAGCTTTCTTT
cdr3_aa: CASNKLRGTSETEAFF

clone_size: .
cdr3_length: 16
j_call: TRBJ2-1
d_call: TRBD2
v_call: TRBV6-5
cdr3_nt: TGTGCCAGCAGTTACTCCCCGCTAGCGGGAGACAATGAGCAGTTCTTC
cdr3_aa: CASSYSPLAGDNEQFF

clone_size: .
cdr3_length: 15
j_call: TRBJ1-2
d_call: .
v_call: TRBV29-1
cdr3_nt: TGCAGCGTTGTAGGGGAGGTCGGACTAAACTATGGCTACACCTTC
cdr3_aa: CSVVGEVGLNYGYTF

clone_size: .
cdr3_length: 15
j_call: TRBJ2-7
d_call: TRBD2
v_call: TRBV12-5
cdr3_nt: TGTGCTAGTGGTTTTGAACTAGCGGGATGGTACGAGCAGTACTTC
cdr3_aa: CASGFELAGWYEQYF

clone_size: .
cdr3_length: 14
j_call: TRBJ2-7
d_call: TRBD1
v_call: TRBV11-1
cdr3_nt: TGTGCCAGCAGCTTGTGGACAGGGGAGTACGAGCAGTACTTC
cdr3_aa: CASSLWTGEYEQYF

clone_size: .
cdr3_length: 14
j_call: TRBJ2-2
d_call: TRBD1
v_call: TRBV19
cdr3_nt: TGTGCCAGTAGGGTACAGGGGAATAACGGGGAGCTGTTTTTT
cdr3_aa: CASRVQGNNGELFF

clone_size: .
cdr3_length: 13
j_call: TRBJ1-1
d_call: .
v_call: TRBV10-3
cdr3_nt: TGTGCCATCACCAACAGGATGAACACTGAAGCTTTCTTT
cdr3_aa: CAITNRMNTEAFF

clone_size: .
cdr3_length: 15
j_call: TRBJ2-1
d_call: TRBD2
v_call: TRBV10-2
cdr3_nt: TGCGCCAGCAGAACTACTAGCGGGAGTTACAATGAGCAGTTCTTC
cdr3_aa: CASRTTSGSYNEQFF

clone_size: many
cdr3_length: 13
j_call: TRBJ2-2
d_call: TRBD1
v_call: TRBV4-2
cdr3_nt: TGTGCCAGCAAAACAGGGGACACCGGGGAGCTGTTTTTT
cdr3_aa: CASKTGDTGELFF

clone_size: .
cdr3_length: 15
j_call: TRBJ1-5
d_call: .
v_call: TRBV4-3
cdr3_nt: TGCGCCAGCAGCCAAGAGTTGGGAGGCCATCAGCCCCAGCATTTT
cdr3_aa: CASSQELGGHQPQHF

clone_size: .
cdr3_length: 14
j_call: TRBJ2-5
d_call: TRBD1
v_call: TRBV27
cdr3_nt: TGTGCCACCCGTAAGGACAGGAACCAAGAGACCCAGTACTTC
cdr3_aa: CATRKDRNQETQYF

clone_size: .
cdr3_length: 15
j_call: TRBJ2-1
d_call: TRBD1
v_call: TRBV7-9
cdr3_nt: TGTGCCAGCAGCCACGGACAGGGGGCAGGGGATGAGCAGTTCTTC
cdr3_aa: CASSHGQGAGDEQFF

clone_size: .
cdr3_length: 14
j_call: TRBJ1-1
d_call: .
v_call: TRBV2
cdr3_nt: TGTGCCAGCAGCGGTCGAGACCAGGGCACTGAAGCTTTCTTT
cdr3_aa: CASSGRDQGTEAFF